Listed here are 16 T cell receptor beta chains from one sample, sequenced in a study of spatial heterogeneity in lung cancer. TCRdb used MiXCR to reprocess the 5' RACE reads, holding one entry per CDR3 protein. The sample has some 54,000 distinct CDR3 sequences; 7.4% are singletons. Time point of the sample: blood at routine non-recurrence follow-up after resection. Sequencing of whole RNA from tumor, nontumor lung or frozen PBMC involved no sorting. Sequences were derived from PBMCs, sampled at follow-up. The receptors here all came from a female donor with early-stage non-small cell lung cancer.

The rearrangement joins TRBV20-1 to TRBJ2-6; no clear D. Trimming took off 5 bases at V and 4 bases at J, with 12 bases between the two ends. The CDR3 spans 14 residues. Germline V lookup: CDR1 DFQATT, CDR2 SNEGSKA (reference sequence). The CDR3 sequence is CSAQDVEGANVLTF. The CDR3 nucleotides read TGCAGTGCTCAGGATGTGGAGGGGGCCAACGTCCTGACTTTC.

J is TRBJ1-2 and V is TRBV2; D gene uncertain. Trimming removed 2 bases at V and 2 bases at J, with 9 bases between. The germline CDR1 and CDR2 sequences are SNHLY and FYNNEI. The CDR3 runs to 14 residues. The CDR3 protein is CASSEWATNYGYTF. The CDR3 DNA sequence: TGTGCCAGCAGTGAATGGGCGACGAACTATGGCTACACCTTC.

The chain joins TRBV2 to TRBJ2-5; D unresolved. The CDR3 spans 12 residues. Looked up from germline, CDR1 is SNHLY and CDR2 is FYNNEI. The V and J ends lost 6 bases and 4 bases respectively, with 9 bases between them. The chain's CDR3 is CASSVGGETQYF. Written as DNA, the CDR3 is TGTGCCAGCAGCGTGGGTGGAGAGACCCAGTACTTC.

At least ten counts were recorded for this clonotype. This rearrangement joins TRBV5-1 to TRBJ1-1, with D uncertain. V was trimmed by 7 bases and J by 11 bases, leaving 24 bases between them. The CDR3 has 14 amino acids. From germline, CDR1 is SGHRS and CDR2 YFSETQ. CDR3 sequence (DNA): TGCGCCAGCGCCCGGAGCTCCGGTATTTATCAGGCTTTCTTT. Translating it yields CASARSSGIYQAFF.

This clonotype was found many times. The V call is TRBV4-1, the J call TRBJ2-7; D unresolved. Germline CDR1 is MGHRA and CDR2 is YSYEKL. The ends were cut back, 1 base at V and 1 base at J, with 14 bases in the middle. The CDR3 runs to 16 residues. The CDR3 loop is CASSQAGSWGSYEQYF. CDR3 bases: TGCGCCAGCAGCCAAGCCGGAAGCTGGGGTTCCTACGAGCAGTACTTC.

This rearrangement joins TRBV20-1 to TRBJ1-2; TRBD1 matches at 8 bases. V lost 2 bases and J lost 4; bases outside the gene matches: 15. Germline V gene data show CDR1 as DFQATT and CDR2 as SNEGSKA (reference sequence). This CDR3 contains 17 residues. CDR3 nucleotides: TGCAGTGCTAGATCCTACAGGGGGAGCTCGGCCGTCTATGGCTACACCTTC. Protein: CSARSYRGSSAVYGYTF.

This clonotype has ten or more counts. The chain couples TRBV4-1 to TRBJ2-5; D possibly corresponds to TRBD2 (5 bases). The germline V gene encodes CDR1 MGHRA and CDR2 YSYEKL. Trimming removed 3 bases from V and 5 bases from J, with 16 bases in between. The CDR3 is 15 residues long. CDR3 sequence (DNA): TGCGCCAGCAGCCAGACTACGAACGGGGAGGAGACCCAGTACTTC. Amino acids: CASSQTTNGEETQYF.

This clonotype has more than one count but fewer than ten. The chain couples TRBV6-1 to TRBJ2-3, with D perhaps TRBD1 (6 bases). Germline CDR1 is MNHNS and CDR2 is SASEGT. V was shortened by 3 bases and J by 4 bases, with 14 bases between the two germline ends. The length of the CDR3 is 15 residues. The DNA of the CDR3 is TGTGCCAGCAGTGATGGAAAGTGGGGGCCAGATACGCAGTATTTT. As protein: CASSDGKWGPDTQYF.

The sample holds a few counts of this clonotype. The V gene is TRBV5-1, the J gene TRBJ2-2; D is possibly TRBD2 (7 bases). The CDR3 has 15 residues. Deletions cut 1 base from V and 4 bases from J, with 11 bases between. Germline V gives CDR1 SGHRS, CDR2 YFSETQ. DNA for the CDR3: TGCGCCAGCAGCTTGCCGGGGGGCGGCACCGGGGAGCTGTTTTTT. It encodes CASSLPGGGTGELFF.

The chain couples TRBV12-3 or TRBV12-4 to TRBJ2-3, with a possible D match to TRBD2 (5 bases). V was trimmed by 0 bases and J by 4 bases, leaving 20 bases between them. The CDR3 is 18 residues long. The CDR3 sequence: CASSLARDSAGRADTQYF. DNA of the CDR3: TGTGCCAGCAGTTTAGCCCGAGACTCCGCGGGTAGGGCAGATACGCAGTATTTT.

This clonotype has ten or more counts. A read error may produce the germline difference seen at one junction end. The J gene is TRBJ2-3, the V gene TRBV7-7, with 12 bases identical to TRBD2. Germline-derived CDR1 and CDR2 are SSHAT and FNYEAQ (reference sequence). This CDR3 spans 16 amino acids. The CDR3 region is CASSLSRTSGGDTQYF. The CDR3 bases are TGTGCTAGCAGCTTATCTCGAACTAGCGGGGGGGATACGCAGTATTTT.

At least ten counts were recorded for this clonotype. The DNA of the CDR3 is TGTGCCACCAGCAGAGGACCAGGACAGGAGGGTTACACCGGGGAGCTGTTTTTT. It codes for CATSRGPGQEGYTGELFF. V gene TRBV15 combines with J gene TRBJ2-2; D is possibly TRBD1 (7 bases). Trimming shortened V by 1 base and J by 3 bases, and 18 bases separated the two germline ends. Germline V gene sequence: CDR1 LNHNV, CDR2 YYDKDF (reference sequence). The CDR3 totals 18 residues. Supplemented by reference TRBV15 and TRBJ2-2, the full variable domain reads DAMVIQNPRYQVTQFGKPVTLSCSQTLNHNVMYWYQQKSSQAPKLLFHYYDKDFNNEADTPDNFQSRRPNTSFCFLDIRSPGLGDTAMYLCATSRGPGQEGYTGELFFGEGSRLTVL.

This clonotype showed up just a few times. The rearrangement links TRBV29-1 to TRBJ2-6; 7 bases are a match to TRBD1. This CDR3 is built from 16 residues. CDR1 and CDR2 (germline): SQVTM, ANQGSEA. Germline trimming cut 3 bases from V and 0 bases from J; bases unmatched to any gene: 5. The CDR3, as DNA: TGCAGCGTTGAGTCGGGACAGCCCTCTGGGGCCAACGTCCTGACTTTC. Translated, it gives CSVESGQPSGANVLTF. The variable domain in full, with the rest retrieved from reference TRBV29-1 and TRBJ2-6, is SAVISQKPSRDICQRGTSLTIQCQVDSQVTMMFWYRQQPGQSLTLIATANQGSEATYESGFVIDKFPISRPNLTFSTLTVSNMSPEDSSIYLCSVESGQPSGANVLTFGAGSRLTVL.

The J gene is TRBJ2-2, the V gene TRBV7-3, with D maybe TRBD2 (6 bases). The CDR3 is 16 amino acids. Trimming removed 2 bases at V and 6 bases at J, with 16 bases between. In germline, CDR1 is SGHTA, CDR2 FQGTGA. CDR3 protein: CASSLEAGWQSGELFF. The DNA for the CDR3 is TGTGCCAGCAGCTTAGAGGCGGGGTGGCAGTCCGGGGAGCTGTTTTTT. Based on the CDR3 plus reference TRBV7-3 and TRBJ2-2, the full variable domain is GAGVSQTPSNKVTEKGKYVELRCDPISGHTALYWYRQSLGQGPEFLIYFQGTGAADDSGLPNDRFFAVRPEGSVSTLKIQRTERGDSAVYLCASSLEAGWQSGELFFGEGSRLTVL.

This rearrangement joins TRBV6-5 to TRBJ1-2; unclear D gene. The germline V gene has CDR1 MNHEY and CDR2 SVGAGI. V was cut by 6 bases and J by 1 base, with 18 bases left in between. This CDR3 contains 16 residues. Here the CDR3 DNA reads TGTGCCAGCAGAACCGGCGGACCTTCATTTAACTATGGCTACACCTTC. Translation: CASRTGGPSFNYGYTF.

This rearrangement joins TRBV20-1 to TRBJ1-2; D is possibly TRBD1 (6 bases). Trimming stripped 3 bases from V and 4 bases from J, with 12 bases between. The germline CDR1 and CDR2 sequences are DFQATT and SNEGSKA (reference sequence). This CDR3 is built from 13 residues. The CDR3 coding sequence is TGCAGTGCTAGTCCCCAACAGGGCTATGGCTACACCTTC. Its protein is CSASPQQGYGYTF.